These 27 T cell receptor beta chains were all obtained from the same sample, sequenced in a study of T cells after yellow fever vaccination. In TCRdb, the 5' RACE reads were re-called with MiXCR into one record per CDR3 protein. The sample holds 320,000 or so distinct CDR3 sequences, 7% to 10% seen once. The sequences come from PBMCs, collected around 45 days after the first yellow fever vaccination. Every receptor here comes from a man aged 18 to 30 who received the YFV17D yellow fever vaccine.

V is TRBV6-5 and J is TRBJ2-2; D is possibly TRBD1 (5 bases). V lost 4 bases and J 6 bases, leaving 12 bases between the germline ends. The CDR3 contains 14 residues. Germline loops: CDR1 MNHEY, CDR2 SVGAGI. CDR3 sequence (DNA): TGTGCCAGCAGTTTCAACAGGTTCGCCGGGGAGCTGTTTTTT. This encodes CASSFNRFAGELFF.

In DNA form, the CDR3 reads TGTGCCAGTAGTATGGAGTTAGCGAGGACCCACAATGAGCAGTTCTTC. Amino acids: CASSMELARTHNEQFF. V is TRBV19 and J is TRBJ2-1; D is perhaps TRBD2 (5 bases). Per germline, CDR1 LNHDA and CDR2 SQIVND (reference sequence). Trimming removed 3 bases at V and 5 bases at J, with 17 bases between. This CDR3 comprises 16 residues.

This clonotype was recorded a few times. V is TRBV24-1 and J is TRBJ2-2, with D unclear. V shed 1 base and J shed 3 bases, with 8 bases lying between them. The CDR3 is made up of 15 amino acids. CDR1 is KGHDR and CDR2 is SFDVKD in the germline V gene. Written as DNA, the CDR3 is TGTGCCACCAGTGATTTCCTGGGTGACACCGGGGAGCTGTTTTTT. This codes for CATSDFLGDTGELFF.

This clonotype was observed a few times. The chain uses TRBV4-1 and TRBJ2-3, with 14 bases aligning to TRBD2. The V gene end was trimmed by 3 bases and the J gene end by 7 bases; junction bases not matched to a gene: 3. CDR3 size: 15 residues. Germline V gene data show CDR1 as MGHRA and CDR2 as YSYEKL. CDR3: CASSQRLAGGHTQYF. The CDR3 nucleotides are TGCGCCAGCAGCCAGAGACTAGCGGGGGGGCATACGCAGTATTTT.

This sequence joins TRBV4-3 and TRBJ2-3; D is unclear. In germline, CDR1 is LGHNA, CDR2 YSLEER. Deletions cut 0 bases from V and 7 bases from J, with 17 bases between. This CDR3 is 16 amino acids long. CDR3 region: CASSQEAPSGGNTQYF. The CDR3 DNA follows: TGCGCCAGCAGCCAAGAAGCACCCTCGGGTGGGAATACGCAGTATTTT.

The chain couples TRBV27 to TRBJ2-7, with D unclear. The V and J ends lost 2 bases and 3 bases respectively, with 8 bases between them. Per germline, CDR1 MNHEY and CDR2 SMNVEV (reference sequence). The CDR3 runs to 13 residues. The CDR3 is CASSLQFYYEQYF. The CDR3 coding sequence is TGTGCCAGCAGTTTACAGTTCTACTACGAGCAGTACTTC.

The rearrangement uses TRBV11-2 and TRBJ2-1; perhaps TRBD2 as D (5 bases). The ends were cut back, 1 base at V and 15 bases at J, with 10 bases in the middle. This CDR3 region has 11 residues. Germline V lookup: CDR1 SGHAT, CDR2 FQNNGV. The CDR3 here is CASSLGGFRFF. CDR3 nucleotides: TGTGCCAGCAGCTTAGGCGGGTTCCGGTTCTTC. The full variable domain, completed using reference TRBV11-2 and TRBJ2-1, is EAGVAQSPRYKIIEKRQSVAFWCNPISGHATLYWYQQILGQGPKLLIQFQNNGVVDDSQLPKDRFSAERLKGVDSTLKIQPAKLEDSAVYLCASSLGGFRFFGPGTRLTVL.

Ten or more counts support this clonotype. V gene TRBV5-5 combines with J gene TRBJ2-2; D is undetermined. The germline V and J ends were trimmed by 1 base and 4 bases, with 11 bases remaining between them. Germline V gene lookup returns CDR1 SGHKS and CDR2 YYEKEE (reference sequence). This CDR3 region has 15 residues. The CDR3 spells CASSLIGRSTGELFF. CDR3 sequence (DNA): TGTGCCAGCAGCTTGATCGGCAGATCCACCGGGGAGCTGTTTTTT. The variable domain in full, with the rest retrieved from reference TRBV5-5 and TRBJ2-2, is DAGVTQSPTHLIKTRGQQVTLRCSPISGHKSVSWYQQVLGQGPQFIFQYYEKEERGRGNFPDRFSARQFPNYSSELNVNALLLGDSALYLCASSLIGRSTGELFFGEGSRLTVL.

Here the CDR3 DNA reads TGTGCCAGCAGCTTATCCCCTCGACTAGGAGATACGCAGTATTTT. Its protein is CASSLSPRLGDTQYF. The J gene is TRBJ2-3, the V gene TRBV7-9; possible D gene TRBD2, 6 bases. There are 15 residues in the CDR3. CDR1 is SEHNR, CDR2 FQNEAQ, per germline (reference sequence). Trimming took off 2 bases at V and 5 bases at J, with 14 bases between the two ends.

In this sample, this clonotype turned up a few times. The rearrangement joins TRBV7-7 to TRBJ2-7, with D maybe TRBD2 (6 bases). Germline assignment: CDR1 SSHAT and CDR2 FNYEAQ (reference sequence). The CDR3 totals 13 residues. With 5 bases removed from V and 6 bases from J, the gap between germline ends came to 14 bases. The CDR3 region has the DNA TGTGCCAGCAGCCTGACTAGTTTGGGCGAGCAGTACTTC. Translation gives CASSLTSLGEQYF.

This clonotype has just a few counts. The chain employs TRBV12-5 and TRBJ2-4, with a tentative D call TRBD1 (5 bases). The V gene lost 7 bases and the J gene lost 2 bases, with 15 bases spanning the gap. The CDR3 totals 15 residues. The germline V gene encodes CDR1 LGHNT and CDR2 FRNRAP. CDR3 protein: CASEGKTGPKNIQYF. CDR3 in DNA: TGTGCTAGTGAGGGGAAGACTGGGCCCAAAAACATTCAGTACTTC.

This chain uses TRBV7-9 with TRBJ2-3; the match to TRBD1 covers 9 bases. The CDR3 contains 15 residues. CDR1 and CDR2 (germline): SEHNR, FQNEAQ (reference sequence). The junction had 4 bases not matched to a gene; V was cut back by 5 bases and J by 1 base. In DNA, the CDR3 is TGTGCCAGCAGCACCCGGGACAGGGGCACAGATACGCAGTATTTT. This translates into CASSTRDRGTDTQYF.

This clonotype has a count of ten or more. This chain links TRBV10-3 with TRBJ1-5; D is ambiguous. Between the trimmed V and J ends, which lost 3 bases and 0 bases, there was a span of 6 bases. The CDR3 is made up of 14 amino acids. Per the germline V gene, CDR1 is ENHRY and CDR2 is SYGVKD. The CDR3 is CAISERDSNQPQHF. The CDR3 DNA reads TGTGCCATCAGTGAAAGGGATAGCAATCAGCCCCAGCATTTT.

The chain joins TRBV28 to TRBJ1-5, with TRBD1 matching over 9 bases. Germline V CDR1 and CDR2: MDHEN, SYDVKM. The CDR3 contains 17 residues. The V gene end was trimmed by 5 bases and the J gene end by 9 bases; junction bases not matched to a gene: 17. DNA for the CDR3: TGTGCCAGCAGTCCTGCCCCGGACAGGGGAATAAAGACGCCCCAGCATTTT. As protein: CASSPAPDRGIKTPQHF.

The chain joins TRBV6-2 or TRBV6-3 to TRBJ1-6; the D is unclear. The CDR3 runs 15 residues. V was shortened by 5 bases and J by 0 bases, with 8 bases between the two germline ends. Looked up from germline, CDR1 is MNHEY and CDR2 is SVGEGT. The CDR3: CASSHQSSYNSPLHF. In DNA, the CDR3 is TGTGCCAGCAGTCATCAGAGCTCCTATAATTCACCCCTCCACTTT.

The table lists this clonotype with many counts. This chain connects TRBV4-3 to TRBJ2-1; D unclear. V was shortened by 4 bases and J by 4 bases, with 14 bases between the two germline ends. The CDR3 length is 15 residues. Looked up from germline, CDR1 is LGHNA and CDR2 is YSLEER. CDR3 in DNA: TGCGCCAGCAGCCCTGACGGAAGCTTTTACAATGAGCAGTTCTTC. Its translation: CASSPDGSFYNEQFF.

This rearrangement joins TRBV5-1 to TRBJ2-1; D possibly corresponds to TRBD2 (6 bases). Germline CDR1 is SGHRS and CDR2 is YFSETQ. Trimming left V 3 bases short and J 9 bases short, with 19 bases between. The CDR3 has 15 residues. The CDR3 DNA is TGCGCCAGCAGCTCTAGTTCGACTAGGTTGGGTGAGCAGTTCTTC. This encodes CASSSSSTRLGEQFF.

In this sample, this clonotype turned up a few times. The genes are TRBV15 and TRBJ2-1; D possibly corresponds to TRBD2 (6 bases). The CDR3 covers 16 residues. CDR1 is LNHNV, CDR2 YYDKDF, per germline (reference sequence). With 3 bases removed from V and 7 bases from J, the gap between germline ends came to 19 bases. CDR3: CATSRNHLRAGNEQFF. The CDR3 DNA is TGTGCCACCAGCAGGAACCACCTTCGGGCGGGGAATGAGCAGTTCTTC.

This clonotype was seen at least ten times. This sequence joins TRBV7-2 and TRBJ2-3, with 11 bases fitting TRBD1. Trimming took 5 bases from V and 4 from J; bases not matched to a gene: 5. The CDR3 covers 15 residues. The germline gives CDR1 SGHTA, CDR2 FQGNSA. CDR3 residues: CASSRRDRGADTQYF. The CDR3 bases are TGTGCCAGCAGCCGCCGGGACAGGGGGGCAGATACGCAGTATTTT.

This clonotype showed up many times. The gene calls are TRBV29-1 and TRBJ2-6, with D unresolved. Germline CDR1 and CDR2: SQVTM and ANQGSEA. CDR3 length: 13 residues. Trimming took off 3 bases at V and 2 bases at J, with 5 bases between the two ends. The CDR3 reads CSVELPGANVLTF. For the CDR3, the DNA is TGCAGCGTTGAGCTGCCTGGGGCCAACGTCCTGACTTTC.

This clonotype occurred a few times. CDR3 sequence: CSARETARYGYTF. CDR3 coding DNA: TGCAGTGCTAGAGAGACAGCCCGCTATGGCTACACCTTC. The chain carries TRBV20-1 and TRBJ1-2; TRBD1 is a possible D gene (5 bases). V was cut by 0 bases and J by 4 bases, with 9 bases left in between. Germline-derived CDR1 and CDR2 are DFQATT and SNEGSKA (reference sequence). CDR3 size: 13 residues.

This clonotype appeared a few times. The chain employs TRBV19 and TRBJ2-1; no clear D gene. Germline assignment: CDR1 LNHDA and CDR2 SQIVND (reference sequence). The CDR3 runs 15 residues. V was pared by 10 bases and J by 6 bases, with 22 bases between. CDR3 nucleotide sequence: TGTGCCACCTACTTCCGGGCTAGAACGCCCAATGAGCAGTTCTTC. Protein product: CATYFRARTPNEQFF. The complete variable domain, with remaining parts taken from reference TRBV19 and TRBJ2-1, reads DGGITQSPKYLFRKEGQNVTLSCEQNLNHDAMYWYRQDPGQGLRLIYYSQIVNDFQKGDIAEGYSVSREKKESFPLTVTSAQKNPTAFYLCATYFRARTPNEQFFGPGTRLTVL.

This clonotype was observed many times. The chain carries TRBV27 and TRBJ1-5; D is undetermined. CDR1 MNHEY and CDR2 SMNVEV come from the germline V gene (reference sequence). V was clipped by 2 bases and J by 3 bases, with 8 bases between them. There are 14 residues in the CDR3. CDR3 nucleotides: TGTGCCAGCAGTTTAGAAAGGTTCAATCAGCCCCAGCATTTT. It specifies CASSLERFNQPQHF.

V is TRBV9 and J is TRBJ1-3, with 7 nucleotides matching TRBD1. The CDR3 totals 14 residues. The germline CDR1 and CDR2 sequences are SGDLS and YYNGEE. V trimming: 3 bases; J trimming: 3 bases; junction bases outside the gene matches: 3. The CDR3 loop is CASSGTGGGNTIYF. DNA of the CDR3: TGTGCCAGCAGCGGGACAGGAGGTGGAAACACCATATATTTT.

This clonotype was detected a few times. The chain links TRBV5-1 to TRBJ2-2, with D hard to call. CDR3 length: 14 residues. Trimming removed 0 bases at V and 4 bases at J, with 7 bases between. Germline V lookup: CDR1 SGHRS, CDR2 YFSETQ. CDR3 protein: CASSLGHPTGELFF. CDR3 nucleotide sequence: TGCGCCAGCAGCTTGGGCCACCCCACCGGGGAGCTGTTTTTT.

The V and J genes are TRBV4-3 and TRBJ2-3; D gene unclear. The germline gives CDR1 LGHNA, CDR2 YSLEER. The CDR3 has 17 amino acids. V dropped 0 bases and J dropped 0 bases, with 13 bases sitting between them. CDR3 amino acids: CASSQDGLKSSTDTQYF. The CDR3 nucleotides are TGCGCCAGCAGCCAAGACGGTCTGAAATCTAGCACAGATACGCAGTATTTT.

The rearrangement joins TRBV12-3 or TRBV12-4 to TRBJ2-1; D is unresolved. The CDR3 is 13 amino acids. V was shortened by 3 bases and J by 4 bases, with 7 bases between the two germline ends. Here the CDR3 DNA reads TGTGCCAGCAGTTTGCCCTTGTACAATGAGCAGTTCTTC. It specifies CASSLPLYNEQFF.